Below are 15 T cell receptor beta chains sequenced from a single sample in a study of T cell responses to AZD1222 COVID-19 vaccine. Method: immunoSEQ multiplex PCR; TCRdb's copy keeps in-frame clones and lacks some. The sample holds 66,000 or so clones, more than 65% seen once. Specimen: peripheral blood, collected on day 0 of MenACWY control vaccination. These receptors came from an adult in good health.

This chain joins TRBV6-5 and TRBJ2-7, with a weak D call TRBD1 (5 bases). The CDR3 loop spans 14 amino acids. Germline V gene sequence: CDR1 MNHEY, CDR2 SVGAGI. The V end was cut by 2 bases, the J end by 6 bases, with 14 bases between. CDR3 sequence: CASSYGQGSSEQYF. CDR3 coding DNA: TGTGCCAGCAGTTACGGGCAGGGATCTAGCGAGCAGTACTTC.

The chain is built from TRBV2 and TRBJ1-4, with D possibly matching TRBD1 (5 bases). This CDR3 is 14 amino acids long. The V and J ends lost 6 bases and 9 bases respectively, with 17 bases between them. Germline loops: CDR1 SNHLY, CDR2 FYNNEI. CDR3 in amino acids: CASSDTTGYQKLFF. The CDR3 bases are TGTGCCAGCAGCGACACTACAGGTTATCAAAAACTGTTTTTT.

This sequence joins TRBV6-1 and TRBJ1-1, with D unresolved. The CDR3 has 13 residues. Germline CDR1 reads MNHNS; CDR2 reads SASEGT. Trimming pared 2 bases from V and 5 bases from J, leaving 9 bases between. The CDR3 reads CASSERGRTEAFF. The CDR3 DNA sequence: TGTGCCAGCAGTGAACGGGGAAGAACTGAAGCTTTCTTT.

The chain links TRBV28 to TRBJ1-1, with D tentatively TRBD1 (6 bases). The CDR3 has 15 residues. The V end lost 5 bases, the J end lost 0 bases, and 13 bases lay between the germline ends. Per the germline V gene, CDR1 is MDHEN and CDR2 is SYDVKM. The CDR3 DNA reads as TGTGCCAGCAGTCCCATGGACAGTATGAACACTGAAGCTTTCTTT. This gives the protein CASSPMDSMNTEAFF.

This clone showed up just a few times. V is TRBV5-1 and J is TRBJ1-6; D is unclear. The germline V and J ends were trimmed by 0 bases and 10 bases, with 8 bases remaining between them. Germline CDR1 is SGHRS and CDR2 is YFSETQ. The CDR3 is 13 residues long. In DNA form, the CDR3 reads TGCGCCAGCAGCTTGGCAAATCGATCACCCCTCCACTTT. Protein product: CASSLANRSPLHF.

The chain carries TRBV19 and TRBJ1-2, with TRBD1 matching 7 bases. This CDR3 is built from 14 residues. Germline values: CDR1 LNHDA, CDR2 SQIVND (reference sequence). V shed 5 bases and J 6 bases; nucleotides not matched to a gene: 9. In DNA, the CDR3 is TGTGCCAGTAGTTCTCATGACAGGGTGGATGGCTACACCTTC. Translation gives CASSSHDRVDGYTF.

This chain connects TRBV7-2 to TRBJ1-1; TRBD1 might be the D (5 bases). The CDR3 sequence is 13 residues long. The germline V gene encodes CDR1 SGHTA and CDR2 FQGNSA. V lost 5 bases, J lost 3 bases, and 10 bases lay in between. This chain's CDR3 is CASSTRVDTEAFF. CDR3 DNA sequence: TGTGCCAGCAGCACCAGGGTGGACACTGAAGCTTTCTTT.

This clone was seen a single time. This sequence joins TRBV5-1 and TRBJ1-1; weak D call: TRBD1 (6 bases). Trimming removed 5 bases from V and 2 bases from J, with 13 bases in between. Germline CDR1 and CDR2: SGHRS and YFSETQ. The CDR3 totals 14 residues. The CDR3 loop is CASSNGQPNTEAFF. The CDR3 DNA reads as TGCGCCAGCAGTAACGGACAGCCTAACACTGAAGCTTTCTTT.

A remark on this clone: A junction end diverges from the germline sequence, so it may reflect a read error. The chain's CDR3 is CASSACIGTRRENTQYF. CDR3 coding DNA: TGTGCTAGCAGCGCGTGTATAGGGACTCGACGTGAGAATACGCAGTATTTT. This sequence joins TRBV7-7 and TRBJ2-3, with a tentative D call TRBD2 (6 bases). Germline V gene lookup returns CDR1 SSHAT and CDR2 FNYEAQ (reference sequence). The CDR3 is 17 amino acids. The whole variable domain, remainder taken from reference TRBV7-7 and TRBJ2-3, is GAGVSQSPRYKVTKRGQDVTLRCDPISSHATLYWYQQALGQGPEFLTYFNYEAQPDKSGLPSDRFSAERPEGSISTLTIQRTEQRDSAMYRCASSACIGTRRENTQYFGPGTRLTVL.

The CDR3 protein is CASGLAPYNEQFF. In nucleotides, the CDR3 is TGTGCCAGCGGACTAGCGCCGTACAATGAGCAGTTCTTC. This chain uses TRBV2 with TRBJ2-1, with 9 bases that match TRBD2. Germline V gene lookup returns CDR1 SNHLY and CDR2 FYNNEI. The CDR3 has 13 residues. The junction had 3 bases not matched to a gene; V was cut back by 8 bases and J by 4 bases.

The V call is TRBV7-2, the J call TRBJ2-7, with TRBD2 as a possible D gene (6 bases). V was clipped by 6 bases and J by 0 bases, with 21 bases between them. The CDR3 covers 17 residues. Germline CDR1 is SGHTA and CDR2 is FQGNSA. CDR3: CASSSEGVADNSYEQYF. The CDR3 DNA reads as TGTGCCAGCAGTTCGGAGGGTGTGGCGGACAACTCCTACGAGCAGTACTTC.

The CDR3 DNA reads TGTGCCAGCAGCTTAAAAGGGGAAACTGAAGCTTTCTTT. It codes for CASSLKGETEAFF. The chain carries TRBV7-9 and TRBJ1-1, with TRBD1 as a possible D gene (5 bases). The germline V gene has CDR1 SEHNR and CDR2 FQNEAQ (reference sequence). Deletions cut 2 bases from V and 5 bases from J, with 9 bases between. The CDR3 contains 13 residues.

This chain uses TRBV21-1 with TRBJ2-5; the table gives TRBD2 as D, unverified against the DNA. TRBV21-1 represents a pseudogene. This CDR3 has 19 amino acids. The CDR3 region is CASSKDPREVGFDPETQYF. The DNA of the CDR3 is TGTGCCAGCAGCAAAGACCCGCGGGAGGTAGGGTTTGACCCGGAGACCCAGTACTTC.

The V gene is TRBV5-4, the J gene TRBJ2-3; maybe TRBD1 (6 bases). CDR1 SGHNT and CDR2 YYREEE come from the germline V gene (reference sequence). The CDR3 runs to 14 residues. The V end lost 4 bases, the J end lost 2 bases, and 11 bases lay between the germline ends. In DNA, the CDR3 is TGTGCCAGCAGCCGTCAGGGGACCACAGATACGCAGTATTTT. Translated: CASSRQGTTDTQYF.

This chain links TRBV27 with TRBJ2-1, with D possibly being TRBD2 (5 bases). The CDR3 covers 16 residues. CDR1 is MNHEY, CDR2 SMNVEV, per germline (reference sequence). Trimming removed 3 bases from V and 0 bases from J, with 12 bases in between. The DNA of the CDR3 is TGTGCCAGCAGTTTGGGTACTGAGGGCTCCTACAATGAGCAGTTCTTC. Amino acids: CASSLGTEGSYNEQFF.